These T cell receptor beta chains were read from a single sample in a study of blood T cell repertoires in COVID-19. Profiling relied on immunoSEQ multiplex PCR, and the TCRdb table lists in-frame clones only, not all of them. The profile shows around 290,000 clones, approximately 86% of them singletons. The specimen sequenced was PBMCs or T cells enriched from blood (not recorded which). The receptors were sampled from a woman aged 18 to 35 who had recovered from COVID-19. Both conserved end residues are part of each CDR3. D genes are given only for firm matches. Clone size, where shown, is once, few, many, or a class for clones that have expanded.

V gene	D gene	clone size	J gene	CDR3 DNA	CDR3 protein
TRBV30	TRBD1	few	TRBJ1-5	TGTGCCTGGAGCGCGGGACAGGGACAGCCCCAGCATTTT	CAWSAGQGQPQHF
TRBV19	-	-	TRBJ1-1	TGTGCCAGTAAGGACCGAGGGCGGGCTGAAGCTTTCTTT	CASKDRGRAEAFF
TRBV6-5	TRBD2	-	TRBJ2-3	TGTGCCAGCGGGGGACTAGCGGGAGGAACAGATACGCAGTATTTT	CASGGLAGGTDTQYF
TRBV18	-	-	TRBJ1-5	TGTGCCAGCTCAACACAGGGAGTTCAGCGCAATCAGCCCCAGCATTTT	CASSTQGVQRNQPQHF
TRBV6-1	-	-	TRBJ2-2	TGTGCCAGCAGTGAAGCACCCCCCCCGGGGGCCGGGGAGCTGTTTTTT	CASSEAPPPGAGELFF
TRBV15	TRBD2	-	TRBJ2-3	TGTGCCACCAGCCACCGGACTAGCGGGAGTTCCGGCACAGATACGCAGTATTTT	CATSHRTSGSSGTDTQYF
TRBV7-6	TRBD1	-	TRBJ2-5	TGTGCCAGCGCCTTGGGACAGGGGTACCAAGAGACCCAGTACTTC	CASALGQGYQETQYF
TRBV7-9	-	-	TRBJ2-3	TGTGCCAGCAGCTTAAGAGGAACCCGCACAGATACGCAGTATTTT	CASSLRGTRTDTQYF
TRBV15	TRBD1	-	TRBJ1-1	TGTGCCACCGGGACAGGGGTCCATACTGAAGCTTTCTTT	CATGTGVHTEAFF
TRBV29-1	-	few	TRBJ1-2	TGCGGCGGTAAGAATCTGGCTGGCTACACCTTC	CGGKNLAGYTF
TRBV9	TRBD2	-	TRBJ2-3	TGTGCCAGCAGCTCCCGGACTAGCGGGGACTGGGATACGCAGTATTTT	CASSSRTSGDWDTQYF
TRBV4-2	TRBD2	-	TRBJ2-7	TGTGCCAGCAGCCAATCAGCGGGAGCGAGCTCCTACGAGCAGTACTTC	CASSQSAGASSYEQYF
TRBV6-5	-	-	TRBJ1-3	TGTGCCAGCATCGGAGGCTCTGGAAACACCATATATTTT	CASIGGSGNTIYF
TRBV5-4	-	-	TRBJ2-1	TGTGCCAGCAGCTTGTTCCAGGCCTACAATGAGCAGTTCTTC	CASSLFQAYNEQFF
TRBV5-4	TRBD2	-	TRBJ2-3	TGTGCCAGCAGCTCGGGGACTAGCGGGTGGGAGGCAGATACGCAGTATTTT	CASSSGTSGWEADTQYF
TRBV3-1/TRBV3-2	TRBD1	-	TRBJ2-1	TGTGCCAGCAGCCAAGTGACAGGGGAAGGTGAGCAGTTCTTC	CASSQVTGEGEQFF
TRBV5-1	TRBD2	-	TRBJ2-1	TGCGCCAGCACCCAAAGACTAGCCTCAGGCAATGAGCAGTTCTTC	CASTQRLASGNEQFF
TRBV11-2	-	-	TRBJ1-1	TGTGCCAGCAGCTCGGGGAGAGGAGGCCGGGTGAAAGCTTTCTTT	CASSSGRGGRVKAFF
TRBV6-4	TRBD2	few	TRBJ2-7	TGTGCCAGCAGTGACTCGGGGGGGTCCTGGAGTTACGAGCAGTACTTC	CASSDSGGSWSYEQYF
TRBV10-3	-	-	TRBJ2-7	TGTGCCATCAGTGGGAACAGGGAAGCCTACGAGCAGTACTTC	CAISGNREAYEQYF
TRBV10-2	-	-	TRBJ2-2	TGCGCCAGCAGTGGTGGAGGGTTCACCGGGGAGCTGTTTTTT	CASSGGGFTGELFF
TRBV11-2	-	-	TRBJ1-4	TGTGCCAGCACCATCCAGGGTGGGAACCCGAATGAAAAACTGTTTTTT	CASTIQGGNPNEKLFF
TRBV28	TRBD2	-	TRBJ2-3	TGTGCCAGCAGTTCCGCTAGCGGGTACACAGATACGCAGTATTTT	CASSSASGYTDTQYF
TRBV3-1/TRBV3-2	-	few	TRBJ1-2	TGTGCCAGCAGCCAAGAGGGGGCCCGGGGCTACACCTTC	CASSQEGARGYTF
TRBV15	-	-	TRBJ2-1	TGTGCCACCTCCCCCGGGACGGGGGGCGGTGAGCAGTTCTTC	CATSPGTGGGEQFF
TRBV24-1	TRBD1	-	TRBJ2-3	TGTGCCACCAGTGACTCCGGGACAGCAGAAATCACAGATACGCAGTATTTT	CATSDSGTAEITDTQYF
TRBV18	TRBD1	once	TRBJ1-2	TGTGCCAGCTCACCACAGGGACAGCACTATGGCTACACCTTC	CASSPQGQHYGYTF
TRBV10-3	TRBD2	-	TRBJ2-7	TGTGCCATCAGTGAGAGCGGGAGGGCCTACGAGCAGTACTTC	CAISESGRAYEQYF
TRBV21-1	-	-	TRBJ2-5	TGTGCCAGCAGCAAAGTTCCTGGGACTAGGGCTTTGCTAGAAGAGACCCAGTACTTC	CASSKVPGTRALLEETQYF
TRBV4-1	-	-	TRBJ1-3	TGCGCCAGCAGCCAAGAACCCGACGGAGTTGACACCATATATTTT	CASSQEPDGVDTIYF
TRBV9	-	-	TRBJ1-6	TGTGCCAGCAGCGTAGGGAGCTCCTATAATTCACCCCTCCACTTT	CASSVGSSYNSPLHF
TRBV19	-	-	TRBJ1-1	TGTGCCAGTAGCACAGGGAATGGGAACACTGAAGCTTTCTTT	CASSTGNGNTEAFF
TRBV15	TRBD2	-	TRBJ2-3	TGTGCCACCAAAAATGGTGGGACTAGGGGTATGGATACGCAGTATTTT	CATKNGGTRGMDTQYF
TRBV28	-	-	TRBJ1-1	TGTGCCAGCAGTCCTCCGGGACAACTGTTCATGAACACTGAAGCTTTCTTT	CASSPPGQLFMNTEAFF
TRBV7-9	-	-	TRBJ2-7	TGTGCCAGCAGCCTAACTTACTCCTACGAGCAGTACTTC	CASSLTYSYEQYF
TRBV3-1/TRBV3-2	-	-	TRBJ2-5	TGTGCCAGCAGCCAAGGGGGGCTACAAGAGACCCAGTACTTC	CASSQGGLQETQYF
TRBV28	TRBD1	-	TRBJ2-7	TGTGCCAGCAGTTCCCGGACAGGGGCGTACGAGCAGTACTTC	CASSSRTGAYEQYF
TRBV27	TRBD2	-	TRBJ2-1	TGTGCCAGCACCCTAAAGGCGGGGGGGCCCTACAATGAGCAGTTCTTC	CASTLKAGGPYNEQFF
TRBV21-1	-	-	TRBJ2-3	TGTGCCAGCAGCTTCCGACAGGGGGCTAGCACAGATACGCAGTATTTT	CASSFRQGASTDTQYF
TRBV5-1	TRBD2	-	TRBJ2-5	TGCGCCAGCAGCTCGGTGGGGGAGGGGCGGGAGACCCAGTACTTC	CASSSVGEGRETQYF
TRBV7-8	-	-	TRBJ1-2	TGTGCCAGCAGCGGAGGGACTTCCAACTATGGCTACACCTTC	CASSGGTSNYGYTF
TRBV5-1	-	once	TRBJ1-6	TGCGCCAGCAGCCAGAACAGTGGGAATTCACCCCTCCACTTT	CASSQNSGNSPLHF
TRBV7-2	TRBD1	few	TRBJ2-7	TGTGCCAGCAGCTTCGACATCCGGGACAGGGCCCACGAGCAGTACTTC	CASSFDIRDRAHEQYF
TRBV5-4	TRBD2	once	TRBJ2-1	TGTGCCAGCAGCTCCCGGGCTAGCGGGGGATTAGAGAAGAGGTTCTTC	CASSSRASGGLEKRFF
TRBV29-1	-	-	TRBJ1-5	TGCAGCGTAGTGGGAGGGCCTGGGCAGCCCCAGCATTTT	CSVVGGPGQPQHF
TRBV30	TRBD2	-	TRBJ2-2	TGTGCCTGGACCCCACAGAGCGGGAGGGCCCCCGGGGAGCTGTTTTTT	CAWTPQSGRAPGELFF
TRBV2	-	-	TRBJ2-6	TGTGCCAGCAGTGAACGAGGGATTGGGGCCAACGTCCTGACTTTC	CASSERGIGANVLTF
TRBV2	-	-	TRBJ2-1	TGTGCCAGCAGCCAACTCTCTTGGGAACGGGGTCGGGATGAGCAGTTCTTC	CASSQLSWERGRDEQFF
TRBV7-2	TRBD1	-	TRBJ1-1	TGTGCCAGCAGCGGTCGACAGGGAGACACTGAAGCTTTCTTT	CASSGRQGDTEAFF
TRBV5-4	TRBD2	-	TRBJ2-3	TGTGCCAGCAGCTCGGGACTAGCGGGAGGGGCCTCGGCGCAGTATTTT	CASSSGLAGGASAQYF
TRBV4-1	TRBD1	many	TRBJ1-6	TGCGCCAGCAGCCAAGCGCGGGACAGGGTGGGTTCACCCCTCCACTTT	CASSQARDRVGSPLHF
TRBV5-4	-	-	TRBJ1-5	TGTGCCAGCAGCTCCGAGCCTTATCAGCCCCAGCATTTT	CASSSEPYQPQHF
TRBV18	-	-	TRBJ1-2	TGTGCCAGCTCGCGAGGGCGGGAATCTAACTATGGCTACACCTTC	CASSRGRESNYGYTF
TRBV3-1/TRBV3-2	-	-	TRBJ2-3	TGTGCCAGCAGCCCGGGACATGTTCCAGATACGCAGTATTTT	CASSPGHVPDTQYF
TRBV4-1	TRBD2	-	TRBJ2-3	TGCGCCAGCAGCCAAGTGCTAGCGGGAGTAATTCGAACAGATACGCAGTATTTT	CASSQVLAGVIRTDTQYF
TRBV30	TRBD1	-	TRBJ1-1	TGTGCCTGGAGTCGTCAGACAGGGCCGGCTTTCTTT	CAWSRQTGPAFF
TRBV4-2	TRBD2	-	TRBJ2-3	TGTGCCAGCAGCCAAGAAAGCGGGAGGGCCCCAGATACGCAGTATTTT	CASSQESGRAPDTQYF
TRBV27	TRBD2	-	TRBJ2-7	TGTGCCAGCAGTTCCGAGCGACTAGCGGGATATTACTCCTACGAGCAGTACTTC	CASSSERLAGYYSYEQYF
TRBV29-1	-	-	TRBJ1-5	TGCAGCGTTGAAGTGTCGGGAGTCAATCAGCCCCAGCATTTT	CSVEVSGVNQPQHF